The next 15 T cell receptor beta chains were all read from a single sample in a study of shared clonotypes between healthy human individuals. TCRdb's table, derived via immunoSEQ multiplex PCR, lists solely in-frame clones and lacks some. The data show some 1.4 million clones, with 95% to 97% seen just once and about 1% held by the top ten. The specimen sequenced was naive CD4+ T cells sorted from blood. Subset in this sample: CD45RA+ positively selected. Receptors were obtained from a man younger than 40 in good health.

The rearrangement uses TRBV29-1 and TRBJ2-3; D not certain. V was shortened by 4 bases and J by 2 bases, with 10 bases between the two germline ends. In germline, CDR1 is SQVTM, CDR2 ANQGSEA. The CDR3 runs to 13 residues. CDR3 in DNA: TGCAGCGTTGTAGCCAGGTTCACAGATACGCAGTATTTT. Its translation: CSVVARFTDTQYF.

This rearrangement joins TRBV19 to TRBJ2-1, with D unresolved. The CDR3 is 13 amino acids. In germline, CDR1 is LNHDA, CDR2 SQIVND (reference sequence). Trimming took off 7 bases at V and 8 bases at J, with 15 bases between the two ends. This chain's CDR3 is CASMGLAIYEQFF. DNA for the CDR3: TGTGCCAGTATGGGGTTAGCTATCTATGAGCAGTTCTTC.

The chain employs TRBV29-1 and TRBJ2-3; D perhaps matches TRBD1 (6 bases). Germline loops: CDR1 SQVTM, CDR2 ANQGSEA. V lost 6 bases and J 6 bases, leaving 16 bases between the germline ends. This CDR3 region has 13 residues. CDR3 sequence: CSVGQKLTDTQYF. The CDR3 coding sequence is TGCAGCGTAGGACAGAAACTCACGGATACGCAGTATTTT.

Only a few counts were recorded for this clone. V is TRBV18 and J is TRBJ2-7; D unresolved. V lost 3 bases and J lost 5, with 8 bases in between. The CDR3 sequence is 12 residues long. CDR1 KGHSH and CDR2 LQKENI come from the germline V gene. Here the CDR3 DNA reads TGTGCCAGCTCACCCGCAGACCACGAGCAGTACTTC. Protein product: CASSPADHEQYF.

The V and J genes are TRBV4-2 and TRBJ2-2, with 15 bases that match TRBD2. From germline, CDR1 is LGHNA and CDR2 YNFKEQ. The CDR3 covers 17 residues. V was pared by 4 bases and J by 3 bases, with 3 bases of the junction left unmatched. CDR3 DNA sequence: TGTGCCAGCAGCCCCCGGACTAGCGGGAGGGACACCGGGGAGCTGTTTTTT. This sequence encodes CASSPRTSGRDTGELFF.

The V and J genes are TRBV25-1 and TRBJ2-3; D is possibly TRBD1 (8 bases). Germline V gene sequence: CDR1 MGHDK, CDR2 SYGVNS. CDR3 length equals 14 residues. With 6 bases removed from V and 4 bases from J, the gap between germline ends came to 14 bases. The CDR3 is CASSNRGGADTQYF. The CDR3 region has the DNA TGTGCCAGCAGCAACAGGGGGGGGGCAGATACGCAGTATTTT.

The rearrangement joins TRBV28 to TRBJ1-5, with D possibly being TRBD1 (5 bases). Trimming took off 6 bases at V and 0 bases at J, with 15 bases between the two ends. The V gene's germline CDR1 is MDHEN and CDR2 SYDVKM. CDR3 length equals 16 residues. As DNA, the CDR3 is TGTGCCAGCAGCCAGGCGCAGGGTTATAGCAATCAGCCCCAGCATTTT. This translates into CASSQAQGYSNQPQHF.

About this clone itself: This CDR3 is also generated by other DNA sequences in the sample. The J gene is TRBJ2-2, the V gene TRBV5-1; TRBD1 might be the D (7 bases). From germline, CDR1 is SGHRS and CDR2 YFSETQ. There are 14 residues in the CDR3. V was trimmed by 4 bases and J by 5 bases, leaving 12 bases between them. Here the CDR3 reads CASSAGQNTGELFF. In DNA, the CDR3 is TGCGCCAGCAGCGCGGGACAGAATACCGGGGAGCTGTTTTTT.

This chain's CDR3 is CASSDKQGRGQPQHF. The CDR3 nucleotides are TGTGCCAGCAGTGATAAACAGGGGCGAGGGCAGCCCCAGCATTTT. The chain carries TRBV6-1 and TRBJ1-5; 7 nucleotides line up with TRBD1. CDR3 length equals 15 residues. V shed 3 bases, J shed 7 bases, and the junction held 9 bases outside the gene matches. Germline CDR1 MNHNS, CDR2 SASEGT.

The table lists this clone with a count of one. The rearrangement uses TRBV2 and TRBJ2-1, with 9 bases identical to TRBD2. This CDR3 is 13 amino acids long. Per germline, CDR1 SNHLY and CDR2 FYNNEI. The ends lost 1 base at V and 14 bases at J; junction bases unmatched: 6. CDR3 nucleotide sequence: TGTGCCAGCAGTGAAGGGGTAGCGGGAGTGGAGTTCTTC. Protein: CASSEGVAGVEFF.

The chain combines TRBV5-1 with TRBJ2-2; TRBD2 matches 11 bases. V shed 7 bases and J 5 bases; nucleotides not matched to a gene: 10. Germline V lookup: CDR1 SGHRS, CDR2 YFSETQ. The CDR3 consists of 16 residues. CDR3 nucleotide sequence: TGCGCCAGCTCTTCGCCTAGCGGGGGGCTGACCGGGGAGCTGTTTTTT. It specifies CASSSPSGGLTGELFF.

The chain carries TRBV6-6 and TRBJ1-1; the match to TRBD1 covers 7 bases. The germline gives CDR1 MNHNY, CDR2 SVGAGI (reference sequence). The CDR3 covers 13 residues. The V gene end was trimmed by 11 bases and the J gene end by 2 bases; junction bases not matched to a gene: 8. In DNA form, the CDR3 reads TGTGCCGGAAAGGGACAGCTAAACACTGAAGCTTTCTTT. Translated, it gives CAGKGQLNTEAFF.

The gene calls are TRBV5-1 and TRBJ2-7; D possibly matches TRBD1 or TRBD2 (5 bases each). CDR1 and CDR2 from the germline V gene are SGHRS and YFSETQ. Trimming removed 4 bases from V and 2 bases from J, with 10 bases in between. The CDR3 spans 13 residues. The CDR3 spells CASSRDGPYEQYF. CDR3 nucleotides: TGCGCCAGCAGCCGGGACGGACCCTACGAGCAGTACTTC.

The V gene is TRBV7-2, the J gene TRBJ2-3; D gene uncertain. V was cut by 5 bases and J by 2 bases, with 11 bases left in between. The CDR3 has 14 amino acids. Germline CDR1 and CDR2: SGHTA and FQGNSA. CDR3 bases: TGTGCCAGCAGCCCCGACACCTACACAGATACGCAGTATTTT. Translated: CASSPDTYTDTQYF.

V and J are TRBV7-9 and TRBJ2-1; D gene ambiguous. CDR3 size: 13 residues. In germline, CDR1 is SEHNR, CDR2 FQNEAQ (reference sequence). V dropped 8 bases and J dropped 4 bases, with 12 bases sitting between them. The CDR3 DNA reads TGTGCCAGCCGGGCCCAAGAATACAATGAGCAGTTCTTC. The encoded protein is CASRAQEYNEQFF.